A selection of T cell receptor beta chains follows, all from one sample in a study of T cell responses to AZD1222 COVID-19 vaccine. The data were produced by immunoSEQ multiplex PCR, yet TCRdb's version contains in-frame clones alone and is incomplete. The data contain 150,000 to 250,000 clones, approximately 95% of them singletons. Specimen: peripheral blood, collected 28 days after the second AZD1222 dose. All receptors derive from an adult who received the AZD1222 COVID-19 vaccine. The conserved cysteine and the conserved F or W are not part of the CDR3 here. Fields, in order: D gene, V gene, J gene, CDR3 protein. A D gene is named only where the DNA matches it firmly.

TRBD1	TRBV3-1/TRBV3-2	TRBJ2-4	ASSHSGTGAS
-	TRBV19	TRBJ1-1	ASSISQGKGAF
-	TRBV3-1/TRBV3-2	TRBJ1-5	ASSQGPQGNQPQH
-	TRBV6-4	TRBJ1-1	ASSRGLNTEAF
-	TRBV27	TRBJ1-2	ASSLNGGVSGGYT
-	TRBV5-1	TRBJ2-7	ASSSSGTLTEQY
-	TRBV29-1	TRBJ2-5	SVEPRTGETQY
TRBD1	TRBV4-1	TRBJ1-4	ASSQDRRDRGRFEKLF
TRBD2	TRBV28	TRBJ2-3	ASSLGTNLGISTDTQY
-	TRBV30	TRBJ1-1	ASTGRDGGNTEAF
-	TRBV19	TRBJ1-1	ASSSISQGLNTEAF
-	TRBV27	TRBJ2-7	ASSLQPGSSYEQY
-	TRBV18	TRBJ2-5	ASSPPGTQETQY
-	TRBV3-1/TRBV3-2	TRBJ1-1	ASSQDSGTEAF
-	TRBV5-6	TRBJ1-2	ASSRWGVPISGYT
-	TRBV2	TRBJ1-2	ASSEFGRDYGYT
TRBD1	TRBV4-1	TRBJ1-1	ASSQDLEARGRVTEAF
TRBD1	TRBV24-1	TRBJ1-3	ATSDAQGASGNTIY
TRBD2	TRBV5-4	TRBJ2-3	ASSTLGGDTQY
-	TRBV5-1	TRBJ1-5	ASRVGKDQPQH
-	TRBV5-1	TRBJ2-5	ASSLSPAQETQY
TRBD1	TRBV19	TRBJ1-1	ATIYRGEAF
-	TRBV18	TRBJ2-7	ASSLGTRGSYEQY
-	TRBV2	TRBJ1-3	ASSSNMGGNTIY
TRBD1	TRBV4-1	TRBJ1-1	ASSQMRQGNTEAF
-	TRBV11-2	TRBJ1-1	ASSLGTEAF
-	TRBV7-9	TRBJ2-5	ASSSPLTTGEETQY
TRBD1	TRBV28	TRBJ1-2	ASSWGQGFGYGYT
-	TRBV6-5	TRBJ2-7	ASSYSQEWYEQY
TRBD1	TRBV6-1	TRBJ2-2	ASSGGQGLSPGELF
-	TRBV9	TRBJ1-5	ASSVNTGKASNQPQH
-	TRBV9	TRBJ2-7	ASSYDGSYEQY
-	TRBV9	TRBJ1-2	ASSAGTDGYT
TRBD1	TRBV19	TRBJ2-2	ASSFPPSRTGTTGELF
-	TRBV4-1	TRBJ2-1	ASSQERGSSHNEQF
-	TRBV27	TRBJ2-7	ASSWTPYEQY
-	TRBV25-1	TRBJ1-3	ASSAVSGNTIY
TRBD1	TRBV3-1/TRBV3-2	TRBJ1-2	ASSQDARGTGFGYT
-	TRBV9	TRBJ1-4	ASSPGRTNEKLF
-	TRBV13	TRBJ1-6	ASSWRNRDTLNSPLH
TRBD1	TRBV5-1	TRBJ1-5	ASSPGQGNQPQH
TRBD1	TRBV6-6	TRBJ1-1	ASSKGQGGTEAF
-	TRBV6-5	TRBJ1-1	ASSYWGDMNTEAF
-	TRBV6-2/TRBV6-3	TRBJ2-3	ASSYSGGGPDTQY
TRBD1	TRBV7-3	TRBJ2-2	ASSPGTGGTGELF